This TCR beta chain was retrieved from a study of human T cells and chemical hapten exposure. Study-level findings and limits: TCRs whose frequency exceeded 1 in 1000 remained the same following DPC sensitization.

Time point reported: pre-sensitization, week 0. Specified treatment: therapeutic diphenylcyclopropenone sensitization with weekly scalp DPC. Concerning this clonotype itself: Its antigen is not identified.

The CDR3 spans 12 residues. V lost 7 bases, J lost 5 bases, and 7 bases stayed unmatched. The germline CDR1 and CDR2 sequences are DFQATT and SNEGSKA (reference sequence). TCRdb re-analysed the RACE reads in MiXCR, keeping a single row per CDR3 protein. This table holds tens of thousands of distinct CDR3 sequences, roughly 11% found once. The TCR was taken from a woman in her 50s with alopecia areata. Some clones in this sample may be carry-over from other donors' samples. V and J are TRBV20-1 and TRBJ2-7; TRBD2 matches 8 bases. Sample: whole blood, taken in connection with sensitization to the hapten diphenylcyclopropenone (DPC). DNA of the CDR3: TGCAGTGTGGACGGGAGGGCCCACGAGCAGTACTTC. Translated, it gives CSVDGRAHEQYF.